This TCR beta chain was captured by sequencing in a study of blood T cells in healthy people across ages. For the study at large: The template switching approach captured approximately one barcoded beta molecule for every two T cells.

A second roughly 6 to 11 cycle PCR used barcoded and J-beta primers. TCRdb re-called the 5' RACE reads with MiXCR, one entry per CDR3 protein. Found here are roughly 1,300,000 distinct CDR3 sequences, almost 60% of them singletons; the top ten hold roughly 7%. Study-wide results and limits: Unsorted PBMC input precluded a conclusive naive versus antigen-experienced comparison.

They isolated at least 6 million PBMCs from each sample. Total RNA was isolated from each sample in quantities of at least 6 micrograms. The CDR3 runs to 15 residues. The germline V gene has CDR1 SGHRS and CDR2 YFSETQ. V lost 4 bases to trimming and J lost 1 base, with 12 bases between them. About this clonotype itself: What it recognizes is unknown.

The material sequenced was blood. This sequence was found in a man younger than 30 in good health. The rearrangement joins TRBV5-1 to TRBJ1-3; D not resolved. The CDR3, as DNA: TGCGCCAGCAGCCCGGCCAGTGTATCTGGAAACACCATATATTTT. It encodes CASSPASVSGNTIYF.